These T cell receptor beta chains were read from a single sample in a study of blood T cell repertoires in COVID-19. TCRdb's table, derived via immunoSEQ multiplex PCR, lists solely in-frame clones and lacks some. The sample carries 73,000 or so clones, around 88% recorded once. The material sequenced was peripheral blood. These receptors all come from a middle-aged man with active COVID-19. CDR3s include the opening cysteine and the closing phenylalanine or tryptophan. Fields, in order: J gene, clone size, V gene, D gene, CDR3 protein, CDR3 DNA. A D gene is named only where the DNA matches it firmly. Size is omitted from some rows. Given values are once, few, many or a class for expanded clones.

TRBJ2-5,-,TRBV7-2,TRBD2,CASSRTSGDQETQYF,TGTGCCAGCAGCCGGACTAGCGGGGACCAAGAGACCCAGTACTTC
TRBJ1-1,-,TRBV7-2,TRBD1,CASSFNRGEKAFF,TGTGCCAGCAGCTTCAACAGGGGGGAAAAAGCTTTCTTT
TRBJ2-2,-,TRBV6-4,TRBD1,CASSPSGTGGGKLFF,TGTGCCAGCAGTCCCTCCGGGACAGGGGGCGGGAAGCTGTTTTTT
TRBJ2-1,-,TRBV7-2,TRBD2,CASSTAGVGEQFF,TGTGCCAGCAGTACAGCGGGAGTCGGTGAGCAGTTCTTC
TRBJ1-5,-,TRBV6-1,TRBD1,CASSGIDRVRNQPQHF,TGTGCCAGCAGTGGCATAGACAGGGTTCGCAATCAGCCCCAGCATTTT
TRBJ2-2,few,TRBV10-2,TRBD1,CAVHGTGRVSGELFF,TGCGCCGTCCACGGGACAGGGCGTGTGTCCGGGGAGCTGTTTTTT
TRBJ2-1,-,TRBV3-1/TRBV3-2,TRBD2,CASSLLAGGPNEQFF,TGTGCCAGCAGCCTGCTAGCGGGAGGGCCTAATGAGCAGTTCTTC
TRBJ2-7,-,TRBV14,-,CASSPTTGFSYEQYF,TGTGCCAGCAGTCCAACTACAGGTTTCTCCTACGAGCAGTACTTC
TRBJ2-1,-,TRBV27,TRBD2,CASTPSSGAYNEQFF,TGTGCCAGCACTCCGTCCAGCGGGGCATACAATGAGCAGTTCTTC
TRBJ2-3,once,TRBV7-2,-,CASSSTRQTPQVANTQYF,TGTGCCAGCAGCTCCACGCGACAGACCCCCCAGGTCGCGAATACGCAGTATTTT
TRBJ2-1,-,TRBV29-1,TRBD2,CSVDPSGSRDEQFF,TGCAGCGTTGATCCCAGCGGGAGCCGTGATGAGCAGTTCTTC
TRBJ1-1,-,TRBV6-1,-,CASSEVRNTEAFF,TGTGCCAGCAGTGAAGTGAGGAACACTGAAGCTTTCTTT
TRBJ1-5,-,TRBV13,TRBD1,CASSAAGTGAVYSNQPQHF,TGTGCCAGCAGCGCGGCCGGGACAGGGGCCGTTTATAGCAATCAGCCCCAGCATTTT
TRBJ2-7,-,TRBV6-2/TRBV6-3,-,CASSYDSLSYEQYF,TGTGCCAGCAGTTACGACAGCCTCTCCTACGAGCAGTACTTC
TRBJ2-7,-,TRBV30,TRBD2,CAWSKLAGEGEQYF,TGTGCCTGGAGTAAACTAGCGGGAGAGGGCGAGCAGTACTTC
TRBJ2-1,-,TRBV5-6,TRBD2,CASAPVGTSGGWGREQFF,TGTGCCAGCGCCCCGGTGGGAACTAGCGGGGGCTGGGGGCGTGAGCAGTTCTTC
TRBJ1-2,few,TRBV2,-,CASRVRTADYGYTF,TGTGCCAGCAGGGTCAGGACAGCCGACTATGGCTACACCTTC